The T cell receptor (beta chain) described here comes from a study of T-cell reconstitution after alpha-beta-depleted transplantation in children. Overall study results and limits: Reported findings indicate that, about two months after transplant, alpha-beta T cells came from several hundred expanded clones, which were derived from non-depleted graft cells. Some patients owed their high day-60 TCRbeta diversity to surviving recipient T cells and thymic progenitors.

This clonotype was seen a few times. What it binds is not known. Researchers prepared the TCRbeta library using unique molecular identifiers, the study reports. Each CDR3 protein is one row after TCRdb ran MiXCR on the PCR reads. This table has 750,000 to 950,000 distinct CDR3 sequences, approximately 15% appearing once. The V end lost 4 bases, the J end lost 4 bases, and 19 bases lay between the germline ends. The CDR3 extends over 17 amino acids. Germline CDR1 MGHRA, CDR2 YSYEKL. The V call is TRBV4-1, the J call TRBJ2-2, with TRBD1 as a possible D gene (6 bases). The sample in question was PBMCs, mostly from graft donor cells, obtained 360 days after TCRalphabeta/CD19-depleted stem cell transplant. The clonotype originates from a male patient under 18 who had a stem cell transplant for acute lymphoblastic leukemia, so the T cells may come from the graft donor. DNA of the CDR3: TGCGCCAGCAGCCTAAGGAGTTGGGGGCGCGGCACCGGGGAGCTGTTTTTT. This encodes CASSLRSWGRGTGELFF.